The clone carrying this T cell receptor (beta chain) was observed once. Libraries were prepared by immunoSEQ multiplex PCR; TCRdb keeps only in-frame clonotypes and omits some of them. The sample shows more than 7,500 clones, just over 90% of them seen only once. This entry belongs to a study of T cells in localized non-small cell lung cancer. Germline-derived CDR1 and CDR2 are SGHVT and SQSDAQ. The CDR3 loop spans 18 amino acids. Trimming shortened V by 5 bases and J by 5 bases, and 22 bases separated the two germline ends. This TCR was sampled from a woman aged 40 to 75 with stage I squamous cell lung carcinoma. Sequences were derived from peripheral blood, sampled before any cancer treatment. V usage is TRBV7-4 and J usage is TRBJ2-6, with D possibly being TRBD1 (5 bases). CDR3 loop: CASSLNDSSQSRANVLTF. In nucleotides, the CDR3 is TGTGCCAGCAGCCTTAATGACAGCTCACAAAGTCGGGCCAACGTCCTGACTTTC. The whole variable domain, filled in from reference TRBV7-4 and TRBJ2-6, reads GAGVSQSPRYKVAKRGRDVALRCDSISGHVTLYWYRQTLGQGSEVLTYSQSDAQRDKSGRPSGRFSAERPERSVSTLKIQRTEQGDSAVYLCASSLNDSSQSRANVLTFGAGSRLTVL.